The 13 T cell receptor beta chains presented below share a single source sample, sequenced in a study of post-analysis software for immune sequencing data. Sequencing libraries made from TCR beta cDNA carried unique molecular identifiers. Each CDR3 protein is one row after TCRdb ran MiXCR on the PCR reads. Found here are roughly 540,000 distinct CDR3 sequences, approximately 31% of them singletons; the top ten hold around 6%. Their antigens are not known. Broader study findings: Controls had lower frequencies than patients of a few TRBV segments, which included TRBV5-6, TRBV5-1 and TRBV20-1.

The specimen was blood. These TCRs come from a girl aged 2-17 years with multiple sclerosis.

The CDR3 here is CASSYSRDRISYEQYF. CDR3 coding DNA: TGTGCCAGCAGTTACTCCCGGGACAGGATCTCCTACGAGCAGTACTTC. This chain connects TRBV6-5 to TRBJ2-7; 8 bases are a match to TRBD1. CDR1 and CDR2 from the germline V gene are MNHEY and SVGAGI. CDR3 length equals 16 residues. The junction had 4 bases not matched to a gene; V was cut back by 0 bases and J by 0 bases.

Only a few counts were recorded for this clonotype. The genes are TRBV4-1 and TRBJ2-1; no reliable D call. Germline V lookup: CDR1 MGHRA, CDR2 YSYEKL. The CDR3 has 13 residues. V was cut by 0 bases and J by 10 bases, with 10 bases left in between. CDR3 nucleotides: TGCGCCAGCAGCCAAGACCTAATAGCCGAGCAGTTCTTC. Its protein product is CASSQDLIAEQFF.

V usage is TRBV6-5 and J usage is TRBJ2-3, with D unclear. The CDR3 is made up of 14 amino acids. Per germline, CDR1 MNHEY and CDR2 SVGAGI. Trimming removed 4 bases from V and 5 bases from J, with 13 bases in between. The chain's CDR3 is CASSSGPRGDTQYF. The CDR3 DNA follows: TGTGCCAGCAGTTCTGGACCCCGCGGAGATACGCAGTATTTT.

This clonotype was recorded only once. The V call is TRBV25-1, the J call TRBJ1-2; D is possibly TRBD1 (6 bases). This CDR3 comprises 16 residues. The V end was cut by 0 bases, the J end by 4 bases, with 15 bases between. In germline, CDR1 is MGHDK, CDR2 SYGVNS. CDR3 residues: CASSEYSREGGYGYTF. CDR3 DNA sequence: TGTGCCAGCAGTGAATATTCCCGGGAGGGGGGCTATGGCTACACCTTC.

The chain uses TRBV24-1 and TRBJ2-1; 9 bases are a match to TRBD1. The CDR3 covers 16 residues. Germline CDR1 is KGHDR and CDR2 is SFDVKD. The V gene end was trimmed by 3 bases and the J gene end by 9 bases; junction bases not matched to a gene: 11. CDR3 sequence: CATSDARDRENVEQFF. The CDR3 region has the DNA TGTGCCACCAGTGATGCCCGGGACAGGGAAAATGTTGAGCAGTTCTTC.

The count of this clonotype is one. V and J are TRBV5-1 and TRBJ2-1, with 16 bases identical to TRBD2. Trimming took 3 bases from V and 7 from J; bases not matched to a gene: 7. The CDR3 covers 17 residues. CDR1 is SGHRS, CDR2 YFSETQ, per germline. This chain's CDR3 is CASSWGTSGGALNEQFF. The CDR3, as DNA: TGCGCCAGCAGCTGGGGGACTAGCGGGGGGGCATTGAATGAGCAGTTCTTC.

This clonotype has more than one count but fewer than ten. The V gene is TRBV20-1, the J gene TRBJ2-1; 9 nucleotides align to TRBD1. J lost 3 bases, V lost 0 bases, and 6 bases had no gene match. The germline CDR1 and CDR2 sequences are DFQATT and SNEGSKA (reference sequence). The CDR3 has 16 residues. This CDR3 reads CSARDGRTGDYNEQFF. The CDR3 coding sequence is TGCAGTGCTAGAGATGGTCGGACAGGGGACTACAATGAGCAGTTCTTC.

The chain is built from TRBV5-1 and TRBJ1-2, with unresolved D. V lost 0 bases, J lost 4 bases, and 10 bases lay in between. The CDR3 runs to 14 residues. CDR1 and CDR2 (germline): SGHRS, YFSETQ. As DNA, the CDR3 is TGCGCCAGCAGCTTGGCCAGGTCAACCTATGGCTACACCTTC. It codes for CASSLARSTYGYTF.

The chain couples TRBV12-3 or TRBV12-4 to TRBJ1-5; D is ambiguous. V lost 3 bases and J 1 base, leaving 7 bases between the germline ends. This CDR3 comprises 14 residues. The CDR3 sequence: CASSFQGSNQPQHF. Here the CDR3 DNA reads TGTGCCAGCAGTTTCCAAGGAAGCAATCAGCCCCAGCATTTT.

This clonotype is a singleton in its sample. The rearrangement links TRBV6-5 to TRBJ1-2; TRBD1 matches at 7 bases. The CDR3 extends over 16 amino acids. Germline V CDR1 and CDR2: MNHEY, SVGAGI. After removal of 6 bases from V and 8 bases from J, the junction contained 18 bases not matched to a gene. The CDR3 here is CASSPSLERQGFGYTF. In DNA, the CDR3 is TGTGCCAGCAGCCCTTCCCTCGAGAGACAGGGATTCGGCTACACCTTC.

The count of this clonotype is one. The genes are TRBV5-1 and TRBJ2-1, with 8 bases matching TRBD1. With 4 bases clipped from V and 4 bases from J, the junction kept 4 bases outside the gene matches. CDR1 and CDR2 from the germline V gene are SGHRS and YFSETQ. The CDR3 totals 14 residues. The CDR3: CASSADRVYNEQFF. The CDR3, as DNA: TGCGCCAGCAGCGCGGACAGGGTTTACAATGAGCAGTTCTTC.

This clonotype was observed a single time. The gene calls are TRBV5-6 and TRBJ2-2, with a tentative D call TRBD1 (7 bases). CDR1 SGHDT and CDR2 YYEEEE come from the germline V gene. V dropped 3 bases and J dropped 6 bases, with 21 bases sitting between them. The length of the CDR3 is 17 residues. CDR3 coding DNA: TGTGCCAGCAGCTGGACAGGAGTTTGGAGGGGGGCCGGGGAGCTGTTTTTT. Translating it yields CASSWTGVWRGAGELFF.

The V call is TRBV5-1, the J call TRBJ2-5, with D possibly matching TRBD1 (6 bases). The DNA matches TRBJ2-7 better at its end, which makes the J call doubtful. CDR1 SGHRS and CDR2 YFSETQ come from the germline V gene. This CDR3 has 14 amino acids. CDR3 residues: CASSLTGSVYEQYF. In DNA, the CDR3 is TGCGCCAGCAGCCTCACAGGGTCGGTTTACGAGCAGTACTTC.